The entry below describes one T cell receptor beta chain. Its antigen is still unknown. The sample comes from a study of graft-versus-host responses after intestinal transplantation. Study in general: Transplant types were multivisceral, liver-intestinal, or isolated intestinal. Uniformly, recipients were administered anti-thymocyte globulin induction with subsequent tacrolimus and steroids for around three years.

Using immunoSEQ multiplex PCR, the repertoire was profiled, and TCRdb retains in-frame clones only, with some absent. This sample carries approximately 77,000 clones, around 92% of them seen once, and the ten largest clones take about 0.67%. The CDR3 contains 12 residues. Findings of the study overall: Patients who carried graft-donor T cell macrochimerism also had high graft-versus-host to host-versus-graft clonal ratios in their allografts. Recipient marrow contained GvH clones, some of which appeared first in ileum or blood.

This TCR derives from a human patient who received an intestinal transplant, so some T cells may come from the graft donor. Sequenced here: PBMCs, sampled 98 days after intestinal transplantation. The chain combines TRBV21-1 with TRBJ2-4. TRBV21-1 is assigned pseudogene status. CDR3 sequence: CASSKSKNIQYF. CDR3 in DNA: TGTGCCAGCAGCAAATCCAAAAACATTCAGTACTTC.